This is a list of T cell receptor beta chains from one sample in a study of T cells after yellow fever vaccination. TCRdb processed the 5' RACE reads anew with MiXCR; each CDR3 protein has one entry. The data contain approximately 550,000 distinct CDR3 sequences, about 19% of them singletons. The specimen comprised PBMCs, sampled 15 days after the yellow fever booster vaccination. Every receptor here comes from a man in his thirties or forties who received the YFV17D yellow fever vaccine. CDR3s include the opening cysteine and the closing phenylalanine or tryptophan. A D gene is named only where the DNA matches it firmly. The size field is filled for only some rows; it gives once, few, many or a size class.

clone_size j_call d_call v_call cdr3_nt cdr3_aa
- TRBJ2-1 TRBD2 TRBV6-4 TGTGCCAGCAGTGCCTCTAGCGGACCCTCCAGCTCCTACAATGAGCAGTTCTTC CASSASSGPSSSYNEQFF
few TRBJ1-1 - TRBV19 TGTGCCAGTATGATGGGTTGGAACACTGAAGCTTTCTTT CASMMGWNTEAFF
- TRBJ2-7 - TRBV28 TGTGCCAGCAGTCCCCGGGGCCGCCAGGGCAAAGCCTACGAGCAGTACTTC CASSPRGRQGKAYEQYF
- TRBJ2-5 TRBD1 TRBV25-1 TGTGCCAATCCAAGGGACAGGGAGGAGACCCAGTACTTC CANPRDREETQYF
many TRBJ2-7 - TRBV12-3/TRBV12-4 TGTGCCAGCAGTCCCGGCAACTACGAGCAGTACTTC CASSPGNYEQYF
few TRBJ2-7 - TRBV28 TGTGCCAGCAGTCAACTAGGGATCACCTACGAGCAGTACTTC CASSQLGITYEQYF
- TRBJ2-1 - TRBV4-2 TGTGCCAGCAGCCAACCCCCGGGAGCAGGAGAGGATGAGCAGTTCTTC CASSQPPGAGEDEQFF
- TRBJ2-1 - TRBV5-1 TGCGCCAGCAGCTTAAACCCGGCGAATGAGCAGTTCTTC CASSLNPANEQFF
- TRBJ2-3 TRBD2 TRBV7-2 TGTGCCAGCAGCCCAAGGAGGGGACTAGCGGGGTCAGATACGCAGTATTTT CASSPRRGLAGSDTQYF
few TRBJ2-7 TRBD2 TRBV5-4 TGTGCCAGCAGCACCCCTAGCGGGGGAATTTACGAGCAGTACTTC CASSTPSGGIYEQYF
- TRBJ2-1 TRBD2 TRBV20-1 TGCAGGGGGACTAGCGGGAGTTCGGATGAGCAGTTCTTC CRGTSGSSDEQFF
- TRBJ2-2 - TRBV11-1 TGTGCCAGCAGCCCCCAGTTTACCGGGGAGCTGTTTTTT CASSPQFTGELFF
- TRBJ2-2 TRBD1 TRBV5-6 TGTGCCAGCAGGCGACAGGGGGCAGGCACCGGGGAGCTGTTTTTT CASRRQGAGTGELFF
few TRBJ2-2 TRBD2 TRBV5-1 TGCGCCAGCAGCTTAATACTAGCGGACACCGGGGAGCTGTTTTTT CASSLILADTGELFF
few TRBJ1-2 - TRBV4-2 TGTGCCAGCAGCCAAGAAACGGCTACTAACTATGGCTACACCTTC CASSQETATNYGYTF
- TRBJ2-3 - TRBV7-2 TGTGCCAGCAGCTACCGTCGGGGAAGGGAGGAGTATTTT CASSYRRGREEYF
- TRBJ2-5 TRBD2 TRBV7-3 TGTGCCAGCAGCTTAGCCGGGACTAGCGAGACCCAGTACTTC CASSLAGTSETQYF
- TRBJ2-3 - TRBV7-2 TGTGCCAGCAGCCCACAAACCGCCGGTACGCAGTATTTT CASSPQTAGTQYF
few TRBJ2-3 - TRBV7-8 TGTGCCAGCAGCTTAACGCGGGGGCGGACAGATACGCAGTATTTT CASSLTRGRTDTQYF
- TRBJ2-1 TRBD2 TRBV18 TGTGCCAGCTCACACTCCGCCGGGACTAGCGGTGAGCAGTTCTTC CASSHSAGTSGEQFF
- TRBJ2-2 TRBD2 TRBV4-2 TGTGCCAGCACCTCCCAGGCGGGAGAAGGTACCGGGGAGCTGTTTTTT CASTSQAGEGTGELFF
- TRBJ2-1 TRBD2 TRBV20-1 TGCTGTGCTAGAGCCCGGCTAATGAGCGGGACCCATGAGCAGTTCTTC CCARARLMSGTHEQFF
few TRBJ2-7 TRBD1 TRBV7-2 TGTGCCAGCAGCCCCTGGACAGGGGACGAGCAGTACTTC CASSPWTGDEQYF
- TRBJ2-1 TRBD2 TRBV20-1 TGCAGTGCTAAGAAACCGGGACTAGCATACAATGAGCAGTTCTTC CSAKKPGLAYNEQFF
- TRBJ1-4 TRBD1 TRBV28 TGTGCCAGCAGTTTGGCCGGGACAGCAACTAATGAAAAACTGTTTTTT CASSLAGTATNEKLFF
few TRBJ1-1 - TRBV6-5 TGTGCCAGCAGTTACGGTGGGGATGGCGCTTTCTTT CASSYGGDGAFF
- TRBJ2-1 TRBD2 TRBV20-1 TGCAGTGCGGAGGGAGGGCGGGAGCGGCCCAATGAGCAGTTCTTC CSAEGGRERPNEQFF
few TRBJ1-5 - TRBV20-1 TGCAGTGCTAGAGTCGTTACTCAGCCCCAGCATTTT CSARVVTQPQHF
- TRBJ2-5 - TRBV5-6 TGTGCCAGCAGATTAGCAGGCAGAGAGACCCAGTACTTC CASRLAGRETQYF
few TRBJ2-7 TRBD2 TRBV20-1 TGCAGTGCTAGTAAGACTAGCGGCGAGCAGTACTTC CSASKTSGEQYF
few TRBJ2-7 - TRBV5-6 TGTGCCAGCAGCTTTACAGGGATTTACGAGCAGTACTTC CASSFTGIYEQYF
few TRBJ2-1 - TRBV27 TGTGCCAGCAGTTTAGGGCTAGCTAGGTACAATGAGCAGTTCTTC CASSLGLARYNEQFF
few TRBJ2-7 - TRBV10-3 TGTGCCATCAGTGAGTCCGGGGTGTACGAGCAGTACTTC CAISESGVYEQYF
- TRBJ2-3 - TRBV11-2 TGTGCCAGCAGCTTAGTTTCGTATGGGAGGGATACGCAGTATTTT CASSLVSYGRDTQYF
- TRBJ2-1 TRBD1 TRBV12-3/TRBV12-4 TGTGCCAGCAGCCAGGGGGCGGGAACCTACAATGAGCAGTTCTTC CASSQGAGTYNEQFF
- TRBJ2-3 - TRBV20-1 TGCAGTGCTAGACCCACCCATGGAGATACGCAGTATTTT CSARPTHGDTQYF
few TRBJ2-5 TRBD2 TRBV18 TGTGCCAGCTCTCCCTACCGGACTAGTATGGAGACCCAGTACTTC CASSPYRTSMETQYF
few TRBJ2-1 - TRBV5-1 TGCGCCAGCAGCTTCCGGGACACCAACAATGAGCAGTTCTTC CASSFRDTNNEQFF
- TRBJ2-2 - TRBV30 TGTGCCTGGAGTGTAATATTGACCGGGGAGCTGTTTTTT CAWSVILTGELFF
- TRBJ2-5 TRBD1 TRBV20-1 TGCAGTGCCCTCGGACAGGGGGCGATCGAGACCCAGTACTTC CSALGQGAIETQYF
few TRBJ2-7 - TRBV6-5 TGTGCCAGCAGTTACTCCCGGACCAACTACGAGCAGTACTTC CASSYSRTNYEQYF
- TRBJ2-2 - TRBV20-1 TGCAGTGCGCCGGGGCGGAACACCGGGGAGCTGTTTTTT CSAPGRNTGELFF
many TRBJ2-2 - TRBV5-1 TGCGCCAGCAGCTTGGGCCAGACCACCGGGGAGCTGTTTTTT CASSLGQTTGELFF
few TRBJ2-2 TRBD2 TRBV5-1 TGCGCCAGCAGAGGCAATGCGGGAGACGGCACCGGGGAGCTGTTTTTT CASRGNAGDGTGELFF
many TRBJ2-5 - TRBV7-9 TGTGCCAGCAGCTTAGCCCAGACCCAGTACTTC CASSLAQTQYF
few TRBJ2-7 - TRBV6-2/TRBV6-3 TGTGCCAGCAGTTATGGAAGCGACAGCCTAGACGAGCAGTACTTC CASSYGSDSLDEQYF
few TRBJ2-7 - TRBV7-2 TGTGCCAGCAGCCCAGGACAGCTCCCCTACGAGCAGTACTTC CASSPGQLPYEQYF